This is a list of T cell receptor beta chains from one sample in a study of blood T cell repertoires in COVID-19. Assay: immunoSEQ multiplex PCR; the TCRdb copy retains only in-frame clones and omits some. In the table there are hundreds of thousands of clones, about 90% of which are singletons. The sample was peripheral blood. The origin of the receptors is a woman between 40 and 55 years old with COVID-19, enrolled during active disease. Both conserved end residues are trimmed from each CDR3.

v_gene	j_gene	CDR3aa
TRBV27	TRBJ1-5	ASSFHRGSNQPQH
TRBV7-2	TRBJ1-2	ASSQLRGVSGYT
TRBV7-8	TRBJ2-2	ASSFAGGSLGELF
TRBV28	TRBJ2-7	ASISAASGRGYEQY
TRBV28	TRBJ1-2	ASSLRGIYGYT
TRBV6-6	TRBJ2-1	ASSASESYNEQF
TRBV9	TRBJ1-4	ASSVTTGTNEKLF
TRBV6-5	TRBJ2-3	ASSYSFSGSTDTQY
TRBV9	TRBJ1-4	ASSGGTLLNEKLF
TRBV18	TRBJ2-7	ASSPRQGTYEQY
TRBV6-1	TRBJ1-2	ASSDSYGYT
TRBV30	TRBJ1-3	AFHGGGGNTIY
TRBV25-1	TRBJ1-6	ASSLGGNSPLH
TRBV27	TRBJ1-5	ASRRGQGVSNQPQH
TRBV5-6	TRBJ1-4	ASSGRVGVANEKLF
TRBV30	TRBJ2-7	AWSPAGLREQY
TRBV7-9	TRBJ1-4	ASSSRVPRDEKLF
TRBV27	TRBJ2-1	ASSFGTRQF
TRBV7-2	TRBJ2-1	AGSARLAGGYNEQF
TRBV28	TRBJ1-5	ASRNNWRNQPQH
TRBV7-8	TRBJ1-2	ASSSGQRRSSYGYT
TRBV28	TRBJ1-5	ASSPRQGDGNQPQH
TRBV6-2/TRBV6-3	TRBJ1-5	ASSRNPWLVGQPQH
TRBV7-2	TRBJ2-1	ASSQGDNEQF
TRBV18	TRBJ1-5	ASSPRQGRSGQPQH
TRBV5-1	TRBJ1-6	ASSLEVGRSPLH
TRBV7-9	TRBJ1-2	ASSLTSGGAGYT
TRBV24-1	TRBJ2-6	ATSDFSPSGANVLT
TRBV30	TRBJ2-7	ASTRGQGSYEQY
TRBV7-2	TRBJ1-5	ASSPGTGFDQPQH
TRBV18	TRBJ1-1	ASSSTGNTEAF